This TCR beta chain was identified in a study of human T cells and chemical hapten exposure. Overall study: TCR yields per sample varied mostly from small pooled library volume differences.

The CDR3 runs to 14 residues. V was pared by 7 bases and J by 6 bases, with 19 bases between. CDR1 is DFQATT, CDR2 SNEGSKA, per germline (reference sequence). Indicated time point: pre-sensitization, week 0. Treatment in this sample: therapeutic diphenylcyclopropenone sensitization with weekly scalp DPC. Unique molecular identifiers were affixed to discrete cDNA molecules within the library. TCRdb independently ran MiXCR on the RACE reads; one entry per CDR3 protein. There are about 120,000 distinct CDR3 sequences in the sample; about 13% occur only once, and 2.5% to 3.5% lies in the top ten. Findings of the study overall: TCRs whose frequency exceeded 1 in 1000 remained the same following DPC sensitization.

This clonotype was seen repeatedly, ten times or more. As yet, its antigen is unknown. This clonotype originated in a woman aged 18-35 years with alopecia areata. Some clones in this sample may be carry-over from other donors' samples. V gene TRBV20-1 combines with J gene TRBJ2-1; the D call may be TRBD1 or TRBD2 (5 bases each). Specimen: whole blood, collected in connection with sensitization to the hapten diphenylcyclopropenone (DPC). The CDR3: CSVVGGTDLNEQFF. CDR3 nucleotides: TGCAGTGTCGTCGGTGGGACGGACCTCAATGAGCAGTTCTTC.